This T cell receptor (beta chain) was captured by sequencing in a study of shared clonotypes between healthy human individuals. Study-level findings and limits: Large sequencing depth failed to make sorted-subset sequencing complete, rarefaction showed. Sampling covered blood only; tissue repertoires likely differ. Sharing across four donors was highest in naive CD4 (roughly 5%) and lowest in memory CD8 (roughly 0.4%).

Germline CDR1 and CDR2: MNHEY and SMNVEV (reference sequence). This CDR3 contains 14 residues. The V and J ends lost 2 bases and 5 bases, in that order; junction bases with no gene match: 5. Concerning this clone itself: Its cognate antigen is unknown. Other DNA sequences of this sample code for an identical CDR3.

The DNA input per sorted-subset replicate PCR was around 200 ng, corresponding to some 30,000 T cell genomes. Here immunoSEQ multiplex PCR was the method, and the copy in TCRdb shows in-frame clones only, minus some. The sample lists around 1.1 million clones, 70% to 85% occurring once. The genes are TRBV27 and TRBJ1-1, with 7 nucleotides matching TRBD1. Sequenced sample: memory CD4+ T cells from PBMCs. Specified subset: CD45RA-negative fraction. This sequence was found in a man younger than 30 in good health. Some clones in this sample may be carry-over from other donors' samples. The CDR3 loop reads CASSLQGGRTEAFF. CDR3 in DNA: TGTGCCAGCAGTTTACAGGGGGGTAGGACTGAAGCTTTCTTT.